Listed here are 14 T cell receptor beta chains from one sample, sequenced in a study of human T cells and chemical hapten exposure. As to time point: patch test 2, 6 weeks after DPC sensitization. As to treatment: therapeutic diphenylcyclopropenone sensitization with weekly scalp DPC. TCRdb reanalysed the RACE reads using MiXCR and keeps one entry per CDR3 protein. This sample carries 330,000 or so distinct CDR3 sequences, around 6% of them seen once, and the ten largest clones take about 6%. This specimen consisted of whole blood, obtained in connection with sensitization to the hapten diphenylcyclopropenone (DPC). Receptors originate from a woman aged 18 to 35 with alopecia areata. Some clones in this sample may be carry-over from other donors' samples.

This clonotype showed up just a few times. This chain links TRBV10-3 with TRBJ2-7, with D tentatively TRBD1 or TRBD2 (5 bases each). The CDR3 extends over 15 amino acids. The V gene's germline CDR1 is ENHRY and CDR2 SYGVKD. V shed 2 bases and J shed 2 bases, with 13 bases lying between them. CDR3 sequence: CAISEEGQGTYEQYF. The DNA for the CDR3 is TGTGCCATCAGTGAGGAGGGGCAGGGTACCTACGAGCAGTACTTC.

V gene TRBV13 combines with J gene TRBJ2-7; weak D call: TRBD1 (6 bases). V was shortened by 4 bases and J by 3 bases, with 31 bases between the two germline ends. This CDR3 has 20 amino acids. From germline, CDR1 is PRHDT and CDR2 FYEKMQ (reference sequence). This CDR3 reads CASSSSGKVLRGQGHYEQYF. CDR3 nucleotide sequence: TGTGCCAGCAGCTCCTCCGGGAAGGTCCTCAGGGGTCAGGGGCACTACGAGCAGTACTTC.

This clonotype was observed at least ten times. This chain joins TRBV29-1 and TRBJ2-1; no clear D gene. The CDR3 length is 9 residues. Deletions cut 3 bases from V and 8 bases from J, with 2 bases between. The germline V gene has CDR1 SQVTM and CDR2 ANQGSEA. In DNA form, the CDR3 reads TGCAGCGTTGACGATGAGCAGTTCTTC. It yields the protein CSVDDEQFF.

The sample holds many counts of this clonotype. This chain links TRBV28 with TRBJ1-6; 9 nucleotides line up with TRBD1. The J segment lost 10 bases and the V segment lost 5 bases, leaving 6 bases of the junction unmatched. There are 14 residues in the CDR3. In germline, CDR1 is MDHEN, CDR2 SYDVKM. Here the CDR3 DNA reads TGTGCCAGCAGTCGGGACAGGGAAAGCTCACCCCTCCACTTT. This translates into CASSRDRESSPLHF.

V gene TRBV23-1 combines with J gene TRBJ2-7; D not certain. TRBV23-1 is labeled an ORF, and its function is uncertain. CDR3 length: 12 amino acids. V shed 6 bases and J shed 1 base, with 7 bases lying between them. Here the CDR3 reads CASSQRSYEQYF. CDR3 nucleotides: TGCGCCAGCAGCCAACGGTCCTACGAGCAGTACTTC.

The rearrangement links TRBV5-6 to TRBJ2-5, with 7 positions matching TRBD1. Germline CDR1 and CDR2: SGHDT and YYEEEE. Trimming at V came to 2 bases and at J to 7 bases, leaving 8 bases not matched to a gene. The CDR3 has 14 amino acids. The CDR3, as DNA: TGTGCCAGCAGCTTAAGACAGGGATCCGGGACCCAGTACTTC. Its translation is CASSLRQGSGTQYF.

This clonotype was counted at least ten times. The rearrangement links TRBV7-9 to TRBJ1-1; maybe TRBD1 (6 bases). Germline assignment: CDR1 SEHNR and CDR2 FQNEAQ (reference sequence). V was trimmed by 2 bases and J by 1 base, leaving 11 bases between them. The CDR3 runs to 15 residues. The CDR3 nucleotides read TGTGCCAGCAGCTTAACAGGGACTAAGAACACTGAAGCTTTCTTT. This gives the protein CASSLTGTKNTEAFF. The entire variable domain, with the rest obtained from reference TRBV7-9 and TRBJ1-1, is as follows: DTGVSQNPRHKITKRGQNVTFRCDPISEHNRLYWYRQTLGQGPEFLTYFQNEAQLEKSRLLSDRFSAERPKGSFSTLEIQRTEQGDSAMYLCASSLTGTKNTEAFFGQGTRLTVV.

There are many counts of this clonotype. This chain connects TRBV7-8 to TRBJ1-6, with D uncertain. The germline CDR1 and CDR2 sequences are SGHVS and FQNEAQ. Between the trimmed V and J ends, which lost 2 bases and 5 bases, there was a span of 10 bases. The CDR3 totals 15 residues. CDR3: CASSLLTENNSPLHF. The CDR3 nucleotides are TGTGCCAGCAGCTTATTAACAGAGAATAATTCACCCCTCCACTTT.

The chain is built from TRBV12-3 or TRBV12-4 and TRBJ2-1, with 12 bases fitting TRBD2. V dropped 5 bases and J dropped 10; count of bases not matched to a gene: 9. The length of the CDR3 is 15 residues. DNA for the CDR3: TGTGCCAGCAGTCCGGCCCTAGCGGGGGGGCGGGAGCAGTTCTTC. Encoded protein: CASSPALAGGREQFF.

V is TRBV5-4 and J is TRBJ2-2, with TRBD1 as a possible D gene (6 bases). The CDR3 is made up of 16 amino acids. The V end lost 2 bases, the J end lost 2 bases, and 13 bases lay between the germline ends. Germline values: CDR1 SGHNT, CDR2 YYREEE (reference sequence). The CDR3 spells CASSFPRGANTGELFF. The CDR3 DNA follows: TGTGCCAGCAGCTTCCCCAGGGGAGCAAACACCGGGGAGCTGTTTTTT. The full variable domain, in which reference TRBV5-4 and TRBJ2-2 provide the parts outside the CDR3, is ETGVTQSPTHLIKTRGQQVTLRCSSQSGHNTVSWYQQALGQGPQFIFQYYREEENGRGNFPPRFSGLQFPNYSSELNVNALELDDSALYLCASSFPRGANTGELFFGEGSRLTVL.

V usage is TRBV6-5 and J usage is TRBJ1-4; D gene unclear. V shed 7 bases and J shed 7 bases, with 16 bases lying between them. The CDR3 sequence is 14 residues long. Germline V gene sequence: CDR1 MNHEY, CDR2 SVGAGI. Here the CDR3 reads CASKPGGSGEKLFF. The CDR3 DNA follows: TGTGCCAGCAAGCCGGGCGGGTCTGGTGAAAAACTGTTTTTT.

This sequence joins TRBV4-3 and TRBJ2-7; 11 nucleotides match TRBD1. Losses at the gene ends were 3 bases for V and 5 bases for J; bases not matched to a gene: 3. The CDR3 runs to 14 residues. Germline V gives CDR1 LGHNA, CDR2 YSLEER. Written as DNA, the CDR3 is TGCGCCAGCAGCCATGGGGACAGGGGGGACGAGCAGTACTTC. Encoded protein: CASSHGDRGDEQYF.

The chain joins TRBV6-2 or TRBV6-3 to TRBJ2-3; D may be TRBD2 (6 bases). The CDR3 has 12 amino acids. The germline gives CDR1 MNHEY, CDR2 SVGEGT. V was clipped by 10 bases and J by 1 base, with 9 bases between them. CDR3 DNA: TGTGCCACCGGGAGTGGCACAGATACGCAGTATTTT. Its protein product is CATGSGTDTQYF.

This clonotype occurred many times. The chain links TRBV10-3 to TRBJ2-5; 9 bases fit TRBD1. The CDR3 runs to 16 residues. CDR1 ENHRY and CDR2 SYGVKD come from the germline V gene. V trimming: 3 bases; J trimming: 6 bases; junction bases outside the gene matches: 11. The CDR3 reads CAISDYPGQGSKTQYF. The CDR3 coding sequence is TGTGCCATCAGTGACTATCCGGGACAGGGTTCGAAGACCCAGTACTTC.